The 17 T cell receptor beta chains given below trace back to one sample, sequenced in a study of cytomegalovirus exposure and HLA in healthy donors. The PCR ran on 60 Vbeta and 13 Jbeta primers. Some clones are missing from TCRdb's copy, which holds only in-frame ones; the method was immunoSEQ multiplex PCR. The table has 100,000 to 150,000 clones, 80% seen once; the top ten hold more than 8%. The sample consisted of PBMCs. The receptors were gathered from a man aged 25 to 40 in good health and CMV-seropositive.

This chain connects TRBV5-1 to TRBJ1-3; no clear D. Germline V gives CDR1 SGHRS, CDR2 YFSETQ. This CDR3 comprises 14 residues. Trimming removed 2 bases at V and 0 bases at J, with 6 bases between. CDR3 in DNA: TGCGCCAGCAGCTTCAGTGTCTCTGGAAACACCATATATTTT. Translated, it gives CASSFSVSGNTIYF.

The genes are TRBV27 and TRBJ1-6, with D maybe TRBD1 (5 bases). Trimming took off 3 bases at V and 7 bases at J, with 13 bases between the two ends. Germline V gives CDR1 MNHEY, CDR2 SMNVEV (reference sequence). The CDR3 is 15 residues long. CDR3 DNA: TGTGCCAGCAGTTTCGGGGGACGGGGGAATTCACCCCTCCACTTT. As protein: CASSFGGRGNSPLHF.

In regard to this clone: The same CDR3 is also encoded by other DNA sequences in this sample. This chain uses TRBV7-7 with TRBJ1-1, with D perhaps matching TRBD1 (5 bases). Deletions cut 3 bases from V and 0 bases from J, with 17 bases between. The CDR3 consists of 17 residues. Germline V gives CDR1 SSHAT, CDR2 FNYEAQ (reference sequence). CDR3 sequence (DNA): TGTGCCAGCAGCTTCCCGGGGACGGGGGTCATGAACACTGAAGCTTTCTTT. Protein product: CASSFPGTGVMNTEAFF.

V is TRBV5-1 and J is TRBJ2-1, with TRBD2 matching over 8 bases. J was trimmed by 15 bases and V by 2 bases; bases with no gene match: 7. This CDR3 is 12 amino acids long. Germline V gene sequence: CDR1 SGHRS, CDR2 YFSETQ. The CDR3: CASSFASGLSFF. The CDR3 DNA is TGCGCCAGCAGCTTTGCTAGCGGGCTCTCGTTCTTC.

The chain uses TRBV9 and TRBJ1-3; 9 nucleotides align to TRBD1. Germline CDR1 SGDLS, CDR2 YYNGEE. The CDR3 is 12 residues long. J lost 9 bases, V lost 4 bases, and 2 bases had no gene match. CDR3 region: CASSLDRGTIYF. CDR3 coding DNA: TGTGCCAGCAGCTTGGACAGGGGCACCATATATTTT.

This rearrangement joins TRBV6-1 to TRBJ2-7; 15 positions match TRBD2. J was trimmed by 6 bases and V by 7 bases; bases with no gene match: 4. In germline, CDR1 is MNHNS, CDR2 SASEGT. CDR3 size: 14 residues. CDR3 DNA: TGTGCCAGCACTACGGGACTAGCGGGGGGCGAGCAGTACTTC. Translation gives CASTTGLAGGEQYF.

This chain links TRBV6-5 with TRBJ1-2; TRBD1 aligns across 7 bases. Germline CDR1 is MNHEY and CDR2 is SVGAGI. Unmatched junction bases numbered 4, after V lost 2 bases and J lost 4 bases. CDR3 length: 14 residues. In nucleotides, the CDR3 is TGTGCCAGCAGTTACACGGGACAGTTCTATGGCTACACCTTC. This sequence encodes CASSYTGQFYGYTF.

The V call is TRBV29-1, the J call TRBJ2-1, with 14 positions matching TRBD2. V shed 7 bases, J shed 3 bases, and the junction held 8 bases outside the gene matches. Germline V gene sequence: CDR1 SQVTM, CDR2 ANQGSEA. The CDR3 spans 16 residues. The CDR3 protein is CSGGGTSGGDYNEQFF. The CDR3 region has the DNA TGCAGCGGGGGGGGGACTAGCGGGGGCGACTACAATGAGCAGTTCTTC.

The chain combines TRBV6-4 with TRBJ2-6, with unresolved D. Germline V gene data show CDR1 as MRHNA and CDR2 as SNTAGT. Deletions cut 5 bases from V and 0 bases from J, with 8 bases between. CDR3 length equals 15 residues. The CDR3 sequence is CASSPGHSGANVLTF. Written as DNA, the CDR3 is TGTGCCAGCAGTCCAGGCCACTCTGGGGCCAACGTCCTGACTTTC.

With respect to this clone: Other DNA sequences within the sample encode an identical CDR3. The V gene is TRBV6-4, the J gene TRBJ1-1; the match to TRBD1 covers 9 bases. J gave up 4 bases and V 6 bases, and 6 bases lay outside the gene matches. The CDR3 covers 14 residues. CDR1 is MRHNA and CDR2 is SNTAGT in the germline V gene. CDR3 coding DNA: TGTGCCAGCAGCGACACGGACAGGGGCACTGAAGCTTTCTTT. This encodes CASSDTDRGTEAFF.

This clone was counted only a few times. The chain employs TRBV9 and TRBJ2-6; 10 bases map to TRBD1. V dropped 4 bases and J dropped 4; count of bases not matched to a gene: 8. The CDR3 is 17 amino acids. From germline, CDR1 is SGDLS and CDR2 YYNGEE. CDR3 sequence: CASSPKTGGVGANVLTF. The CDR3 DNA is TGTGCCAGCAGCCCAAAGACAGGGGGCGTCGGGGCCAACGTCCTGACTTTC.

The rearrangement joins TRBV2 to TRBJ1-1, with 10 bases matching TRBD1. V lost 5 bases to trimming and J lost 6 bases; unmatched junction nucleotides: 9. The CDR3 runs 15 residues. The germline V gene has CDR1 SNHLY and CDR2 FYNNEI. In DNA, the CDR3 is TGTGCCAGCAGTTCCCTTTCGACAGGGGGCCCTGAAGCTTTCTTT. Protein: CASSSLSTGGPEAFF.

The chain carries TRBV4-1 and TRBJ2-4, with D uncertain. The CDR3 loop spans 16 amino acids. The germline CDR1 and CDR2 sequences are MGHRA and YSYEKL. The V end lost 2 bases, the J end lost 0 bases, and 11 bases lay between the germline ends. The CDR3 is CASSQLLVIAKNIQYF. Here the CDR3 DNA reads TGCGCCAGCAGCCAACTATTAGTGATAGCCAAAAACATTCAGTACTTC.

Written as DNA, the CDR3 is TGTGCCAGCAGTGAAGGAACAGGTTTTATGAACACTGAAGCTTTCTTT. Its translation is CASSEGTGFMNTEAFF. The chain uses TRBV6-1 and TRBJ1-1, with TRBD1 as a possible D gene (5 bases). Trimming left V 1 base short and J 0 bases short, with 12 bases between. CDR1 and CDR2 (germline): MNHNS, SASEGT. The CDR3 is 16 residues long.

The chain couples TRBV4-2 to TRBJ1-6; 7 bases are shared with TRBD1. J lost 10 bases, V lost 6 bases, and 15 bases had no gene match. CDR3 length: 16 residues. CDR1 LGHNA and CDR2 YNFKEQ come from the germline V gene. CDR3 nucleotide sequence: TGTGCCAGCAGTCACAATTTAAGGGGGCAGGGATCACCCCTCCACTTT. This sequence encodes CASSHNLRGQGSPLHF.

The chain combines TRBV19 with TRBJ2-1; D may be TRBD2 (6 bases). The CDR3 is made up of 14 amino acids. Trimming cost V 8 bases and J 9 bases, with 20 bases left between them. Germline lookup yields CDR1 LNHDA and CDR2 SQIVND (reference sequence). The CDR3 loop is CASGTGTVEGEQFF. The CDR3 DNA reads as TGTGCCAGTGGAACCGGGACTGTAGAGGGTGAGCAGTTCTTC.

V gene TRBV18 combines with J gene TRBJ1-5, with D possibly TRBD1 on 6 matching bases. The CDR3 contains 13 residues. V was pared by 6 bases and J by 5 bases, with 11 bases between. Germline CDR1 and CDR2: KGHSH and LQKENI. The DNA of the CDR3 is TGTGCCAGCTCGCAGGGGTTCGATCAGCCCCAGCATTTT. This sequence encodes CASSQGFDQPQHF.